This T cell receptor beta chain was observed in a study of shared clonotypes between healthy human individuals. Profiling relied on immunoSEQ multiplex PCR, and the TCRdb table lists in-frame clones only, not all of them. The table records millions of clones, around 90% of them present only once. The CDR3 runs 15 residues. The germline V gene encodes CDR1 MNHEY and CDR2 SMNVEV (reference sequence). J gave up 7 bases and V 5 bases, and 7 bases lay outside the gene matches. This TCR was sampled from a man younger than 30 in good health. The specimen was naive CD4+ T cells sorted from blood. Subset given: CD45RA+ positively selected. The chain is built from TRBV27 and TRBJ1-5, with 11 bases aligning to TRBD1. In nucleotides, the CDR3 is TGTGCCAGCAGTCCAGGACAGGGGGCAGTACAGCCCCAGCATTTT. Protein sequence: CASSPGQGAVQPQHF.